The 17 T cell receptor beta chains presented below share a single source sample, sequenced in a study of blood T cells in healthy people across ages. Next came a second PCR, run for 7 to 11 cycles, which used a sample-barcoded 5' primer along with a J-beta primer mix. One entry per CDR3 protein, called by TCRdb with MiXCR from the 5' RACE reads. This table has about 780,000 distinct CDR3 sequences, 35% to 60% appearing once. The specimen sequenced was blood. These receptors came from a man aged 80 or over in good health.

V usage is TRBV7-8 and J usage is TRBJ2-3, with TRBD2 as a possible D gene (7 bases). The CDR3 is 16 residues long. The V gene's germline CDR1 is SGHVS and CDR2 FQNEAQ. Trimming cost V 2 bases and J 4 bases, with 16 bases left between them. CDR3 in DNA: TGTGCCAGCAGCTTATCTCGGGGGGCCAGCGCAGATACGCAGTATTTT. Protein product: CASSLSRGASADTQYF.

The chain carries TRBV28 and TRBJ2-3; TRBD1 matches at 9 bases. This CDR3 spans 15 amino acids. V trimming: 4 bases; J trimming: 6 bases; junction bases outside the gene matches: 8. Germline V gene lookup returns CDR1 MDHEN and CDR2 SYDVKM. The CDR3 spells CASSSLGQGSDTQYF. In nucleotides, the CDR3 is TGTGCCAGCAGTTCTCTGGGACAGGGTTCCGATACGCAGTATTTT. The whole variable domain, filled in from reference TRBV28 and TRBJ2-3, reads DVKVTQSSRYLVKRTGEKVFLECVQDMDHENMFWYRQDPGLGLRLIYFSYDVKMKEKGDIPEGYSVSREKKERFSLILESASTNQTSMYLCASSSLGQGSDTQYFGPGTRLTVL.

This clonotype showed up just a few times. This chain connects TRBV29-1 to TRBJ2-3; D tentatively fits TRBD1 or TRBD2 (5 bases each). Trimming took off 4 bases at V and 1 base at J, with 9 bases between the two ends. The CDR3 has 13 amino acids. Germline V gene data show CDR1 as SQVTM and CDR2 as ANQGSEA. In DNA, the CDR3 is TGCAGCGTTGCGGGACGAGGCACAGATACGCAGTATTTT. Translating gives CSVAGRGTDTQYF.

On this clonotype itself: This may be a read error: a much more frequent sequence differs by one nucleotide. The chain combines TRBV20-1 with TRBJ2-7; D is unclear. The CDR3 has 11 amino acids. In germline, CDR1 is DFQATT, CDR2 SNEGSKA (reference sequence). In DNA, the CDR3 is TGCTCAGGAGTCTCTTCCTACAAGCAGTACTTC. Translating it yields CSGVSSYKQYF.

For this clonotype: The junction and the germline gene differ at one end; a read error may be behind it. The CDR3 here is CAGSVGPSGSTDTQYF. CDR3 bases: TGTGCCGGCAGCGTAGGCCCTAGCGGGAGTACAGATACGCAGTATTTT. This chain connects TRBV9 to TRBJ2-3, with 10 bases aligning to TRBD2. The germline V gene has CDR1 SGDLS and CDR2 YYNGEE. The CDR3 loop spans 16 amino acids.

The chain links TRBV10-3 to TRBJ1-1; D may be TRBD1 (5 bases). V was trimmed by 7 bases and J by 3 bases, leaving 12 bases between them. Germline V gene sequence: CDR1 ENHRY, CDR2 SYGVKD. The CDR3 spans 13 residues. For the CDR3, the DNA is TGTGCCATCACCTCGGGAGGGGACACTGAAGCTTTCTTT. This encodes CAITSGGDTEAFF.

This clonotype was counted only a few times. The chain couples TRBV21-1 to TRBJ2-7; the table's D gene call, TRBD1, was not cross checked with the DNA. TRBV21-1 is labeled a pseudogene. The CDR3 runs 17 residues. CDR3 amino acids: CAPSPDREDEDSYEQYF. The CDR3 bases are TGTGCCCCCTCCCCGGACAGGGAGGATGAGGACTCCTACGAGCAGTACTTC.

The chain combines TRBV7-6 with TRBJ1-4; maybe TRBD1 (6 bases). Trimming cost V 5 bases and J 4 bases, with 11 bases left between them. Germline V CDR1 and CDR2: SGHVS, FNYEAQ. The CDR3 spans 14 residues. The CDR3, as DNA: TGTGCCAGCAGCACAGGGTTCGTTAATGAAAAACTGTTTTTT. This sequence encodes CASSTGFVNEKLFF.

A remark on this clonotype: The junction differs from germline at one of its ends, possibly a read error. The V and J genes are TRBV12-3 or TRBV12-4 and TRBJ2-1, with 7 bases identical to TRBD2. This CDR3 spans 16 amino acids. The CDR3 reads CAGSGEGDAVIDEQFF. The CDR3 coding sequence is TGTGCCGGCAGTGGGGAGGGAGATGCGGTCATCGATGAGCAGTTCTTC.

This clonotype was picked up a small number of times. V gene TRBV7-2 combines with J gene TRBJ2-7, with a possible D match to TRBD1 (6 bases). The germline gives CDR1 SGHTA, CDR2 FQGNSA. The CDR3 covers 13 residues. Trimming took 7 bases from V and 5 from J, leaving 15 bases between them. In nucleotides, the CDR3 is TGTGCCAGCACCCACACCAGGGGCCACGAGCAGTACTTC. It specifies CASTHTRGHEQYF.

This clonotype has only a few counts. The chain combines TRBV12-3 or TRBV12-4 with TRBJ2-7; D uncertain. The CDR3 runs to 14 residues. The ends were cut back, 5 bases at V and 9 bases at J, with 20 bases in the middle. The CDR3 coding sequence is TGTGCCAGCAGTCGACCCGGGCCCCTCCCCGCGCAGTACTTC. Protein: CASSRPGPLPAQYF.

Ten or more counts support this clonotype. The genes are TRBV28 and TRBJ2-5; no clear D gene. V was pared by 2 bases and J by 2 bases, with 6 bases between. The CDR3 covers 13 residues. CDR1 MDHEN and CDR2 SYDVKM come from the germline V gene. Written as DNA, the CDR3 is TGTGCCAGCAGTTTAACCCCGCAAGAGACCCAGTACTTC. Its translation: CASSLTPQETQYF.

There are a few counts of this clonotype. This chain links TRBV7-6 with TRBJ2-5; D gene unclear. Germline V gene data show CDR1 as SGHVS and CDR2 as FNYEAQ. Trimming pared 5 bases from V and 0 bases from J, leaving 13 bases between. The CDR3 loop spans 15 amino acids. The CDR3 is CASSPGFGYQETQYF. CDR3 sequence (DNA): TGTGCCAGCAGCCCTGGCTTTGGGTACCAAGAGACCCAGTACTTC. Variable domain in full (rest from reference TRBV7-6 and TRBJ2-5): GAGVSQSPRYKVTKRGQDVALRCDPISGHVSLYWYRQALGQGPEFLTYFNYEAQQDKSGLPNDRFSAERPEGSISTLTIQRTEQRDSAMYRCASSPGFGYQETQYFGPGTRLLVL.

The chain recombines TRBV25-1 with TRBJ2-4; 7 bases are a match to TRBD2. The J call may be in error: the DNA end matches TRBJ2-7 better. This CDR3 contains 15 residues. The germline gives CDR1 MGHDK, CDR2 SYGVNS. The CDR3 loop reads CASSEWAGAMVEQYF. CDR3 DNA sequence: TGTGCCAGCAGTGAATGGGCGGGAGCAATGGTCGAGCAGTACTTC.

The chain has TRBV3-1 and TRBJ2-5; D perhaps matches TRBD2 (5 bases). The germline V gene has CDR1 LGHDT and CDR2 YNNKEL (reference sequence). V shed 5 bases and J shed 3 bases, with 13 bases lying between them. CDR3 length equals 14 residues. Here the CDR3 DNA reads TGTGCCAGCAGCTTACGGACGACTAAAGAGACCCAGTACTTC. Translated: CASSLRTTKETQYF.

About this clonotype: A read error may account for a junction end that differs from germline. The chain couples TRBV13 to TRBJ2-6; 9 nucleotides agree with TRBD1. Germline CDR1 is PRHDT and CDR2 is FYEKMQ (reference sequence). The length of the CDR3 is 15 residues. The CDR3 region has the DNA TGTGCCAGCAGCCAACAGGGGGCTGGGGCCAACGTCCCGACTTTC. This encodes CASSQQGAGANVPTF. The full variable domain, in which reference TRBV13 and TRBJ2-6 provide the parts outside the CDR3, is AAGVIQSPRHLIKEKRETATLKCYPIPRHDTVYWYQQGPGQDPQFLISFYEKMQSDKGSIPDRFSAQQFSDYHSELNMSSLELGDSALYFCASSQQGAGANVPTFGAGSRLTVL.

This clonotype was counted only a few times. The chain couples TRBV15 to TRBJ2-3, with 12 bases matching TRBD1. The CDR3 is made up of 17 amino acids. From germline, CDR1 is LNHNV and CDR2 YYDKDF (reference sequence). J lost 4 bases, V lost 1 base, and 6 bases had no gene match. The CDR3 nucleotides read TGTGCCACCAGCAGAGCCGGGACAGGGGGCTCCGCAGATACGCAGTATTTT. This sequence encodes CATSRAGTGGSADTQYF.